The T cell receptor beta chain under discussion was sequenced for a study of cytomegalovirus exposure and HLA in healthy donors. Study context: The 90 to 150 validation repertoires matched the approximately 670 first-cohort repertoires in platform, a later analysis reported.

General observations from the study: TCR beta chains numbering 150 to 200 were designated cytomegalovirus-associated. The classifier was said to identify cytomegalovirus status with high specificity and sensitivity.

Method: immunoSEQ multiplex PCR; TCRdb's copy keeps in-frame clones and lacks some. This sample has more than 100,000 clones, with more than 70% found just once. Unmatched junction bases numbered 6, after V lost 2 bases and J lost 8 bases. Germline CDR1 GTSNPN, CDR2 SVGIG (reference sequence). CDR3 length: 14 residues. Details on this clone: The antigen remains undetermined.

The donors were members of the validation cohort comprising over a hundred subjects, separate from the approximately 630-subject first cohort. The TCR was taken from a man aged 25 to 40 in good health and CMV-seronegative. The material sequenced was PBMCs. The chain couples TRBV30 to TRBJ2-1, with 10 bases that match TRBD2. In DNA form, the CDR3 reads TGTGCCTGGAGTAATCTAGCGGGAGAAGATGAGCAGTTCTTC. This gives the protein CAWSNLAGEDEQFF.